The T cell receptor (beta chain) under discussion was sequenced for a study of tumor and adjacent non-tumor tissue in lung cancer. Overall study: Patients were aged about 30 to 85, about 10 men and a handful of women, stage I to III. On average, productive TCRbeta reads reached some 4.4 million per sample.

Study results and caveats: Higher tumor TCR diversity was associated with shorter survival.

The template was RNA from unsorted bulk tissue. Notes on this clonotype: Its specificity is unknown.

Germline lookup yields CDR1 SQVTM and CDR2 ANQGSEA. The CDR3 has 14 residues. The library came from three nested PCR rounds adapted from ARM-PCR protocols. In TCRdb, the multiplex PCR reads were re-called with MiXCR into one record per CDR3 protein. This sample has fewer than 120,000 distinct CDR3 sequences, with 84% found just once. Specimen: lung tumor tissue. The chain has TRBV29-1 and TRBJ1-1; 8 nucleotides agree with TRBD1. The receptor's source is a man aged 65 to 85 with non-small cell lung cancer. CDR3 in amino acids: CTGLIDRGNTEAFF. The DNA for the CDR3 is TGCACCGGCCTAATCGACAGGGGGAACACTGAAGCTTTCTTT.